This TCR beta chain was identified in a study of OX40 agonist ivuxolimab in advanced cancers. Study as a whole: Ivuxolimab, an antibody that agonizes OX40 (CD134), was administered to the patients.

Germline CDR1 SGHAT, CDR2 FQNNGV. CDR3 length: 15 amino acids. Trimming removed 0 bases from V and 4 bases from J, with 13 bases in between. Regarding the study as a whole: Among the lowest peripheral clonal expansion occurred in 0.1-3.0 mg/kg partial responders. Doses of 0.1 to 3.0 mg/kg were accompanied by clonal expansion of CD4+ and CD8+ blood T cells by week 6.

Sequenced by immunoSEQ multiplex PCR; TCRdb stores in-frame clones only, minus some. The sample has 77,000 or so clones; about 90% are singletons. This clone was seen a single time. Its target is unknown. The rearrangement joins TRBV11-2 to TRBJ2-7; D perhaps matches TRBD1 (8 bases). The receptor's source is an adult with an advanced solid tumor such as melanoma, head and neck, liver or kidney cancer. This specimen was CD4+ or CD8+ T cells sorted from blood, taken in a trial of the OX40 agonist ivuxolimab. The CDR3 DNA is TGTGCCAGCAGCTTAGATGGGGGGGACAGGTACGAGCAGTACTTC. Protein product: CASSLDGGDRYEQYF. Complete variable domain (other parts from reference TRBV11-2 and TRBJ2-7): EAGVAQSPRYKIIEKRQSVAFWCNPISGHATLYWYQQILGQGPKLLIQFQNNGVVDDSQLPKDRFSAERLKGVDSTLKIQPAKLEDSAVYLCASSLDGGDRYEQYFGPGTRLTVT.